This entry describes one T cell receptor beta chain. What it binds is not known. The data were obtained in a study of shared clonotypes between healthy human individuals. Study context: The study used three CD4 naive, three CD4 memory, two CD8 naive and one CD8 memory plate per donor. Study-wide results and limits: It was observed that roughly 5% of naive CD4 clonotypes were shared across a few donors.

Germline V gives CDR1 MNHEY, CDR2 SMNVEV (reference sequence). V was cut by 6 bases and J by 0 bases, with 12 bases left in between. CDR3 length equals 15 residues. The study ran the assay at deep level. Clones were read by immunoSEQ multiplex PCR, and TCRdb kept only the in-frame ones, dropping some. The table lists about 2.4 million clones, about 92% of them singletons, with roughly 0.13% in the top ten. The sequence derives from a man aged 18 to 29 in good health. Sequencing input: naive CD4+ T cells sorted from blood. Subset: CD45RA+ positively selected. The rearrangement links TRBV27 to TRBJ1-5; D gene ambiguous. The CDR3 sequence: CASSPLPGSNQPQHF. DNA of the CDR3: TGTGCCAGCAGCCCCCTGCCAGGTAGCAATCAGCCCCAGCATTTT.